Listed below are T cell receptor beta chains from one sample, sequenced in a study of spatial heterogeneity in lung cancer. TCRdb used MiXCR to reprocess the 5' RACE reads, holding one entry per CDR3 protein. The sample includes 43,000 or so distinct CDR3 sequences, around 7.1% of them seen just once. This specimen was PBMCs, taken at surgery. All receptors derive from a female donor with early-stage non-small cell lung cancer. Both conserved end residues are trimmed from each CDR3.

>TRBJ2-5|TRBV2
ASSEEETQY
>TRBJ2-3|TRBV29-1
SVAGGGTDTQY
>TRBJ1-4|TRBV15
ATEMEGAFNEKLF
>TRBJ1-2|TRBV20-1
SASRTGGYDYGYT
>TRBJ1-1|TRBV29-1
SVLPSPADTEAF
>TRBJ1-5|TRBV7-9
ASSVDRGTQGQPQH
>TRBJ1-5|TRBV27
ASSPLDREDQPQH
>TRBJ1-2|TRBV4-1
ASSQVPGVYYGYT
>TRBJ2-4|TRBV29-1
SVHGLAGGNKNIQY
>TRBJ1-2|TRBV5-1
ASSDRTGRNYGYT
>TRBJ1-2|TRBV5-8
ASSMREGQESFNYGYT
>TRBJ2-5|TRBV5-4
ASSHEGEETQY
>TRBJ2-3|TRBV18
ASSHGPGTDTQY
>TRBJ1-5|TRBV12-3/TRBV12-4
ASSNSGFQPQH
>TRBJ2-5|TRBV18
ASSPTSGGETQY
>TRBJ1-2|TRBV7-2
ASSPRADRANYGYT
>TRBJ1-1|TRBV7-9
ASSLPGQGRAF
>TRBJ2-1|TRBV5-1
ASSPRGLTPAKNEQF
>TRBJ1-1|TRBV7-9
ASSSPGQATMNTEAF
>TRBJ1-2|TRBV5-5
ASSLFGDGPGIGYYGYT
>TRBJ1-2|TRBV7-8
ASSLSGTGERGYT
>TRBJ2-5|TRBV5-1
ASSGPAGGRETQY
>TRBJ1-1|TRBV27
ASSFFGTAEAF
>TRBJ2-5|TRBV6-5
ASSHGGTQY
>TRBJ2-4|TRBV11-2
ASGLLGQGNIQY
>TRBJ2-3|TRBV18
ASSNYAETDTQY
>TRBJ1-1|TRBV19
ASSISLQGEAF
>TRBJ2-5|TRBV27
ASSFGGETQY